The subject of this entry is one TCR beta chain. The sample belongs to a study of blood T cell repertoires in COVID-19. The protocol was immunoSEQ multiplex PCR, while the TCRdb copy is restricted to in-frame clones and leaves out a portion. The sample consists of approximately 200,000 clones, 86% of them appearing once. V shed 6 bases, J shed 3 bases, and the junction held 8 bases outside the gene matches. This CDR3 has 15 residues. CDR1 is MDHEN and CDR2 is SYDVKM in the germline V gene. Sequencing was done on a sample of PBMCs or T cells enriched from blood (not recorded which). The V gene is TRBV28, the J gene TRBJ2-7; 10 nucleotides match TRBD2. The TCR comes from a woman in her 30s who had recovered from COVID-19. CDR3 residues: CASRPAGGPGYEQYF. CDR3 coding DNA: TGTGCCAGCAGACCAGCGGGAGGGCCGGGCTACGAGCAGTACTTC.